The 18 T cell receptor beta chains listed next were all sequenced from one sample in a study of T cells after yellow fever vaccination. TCRdb redid the calling of the 5' RACE reads with MiXCR, one entry per CDR3 protein. Among hundreds of thousands of distinct CDR3 sequences listed, around 20% were seen once. The source was PBMCs, collected before the yellow fever booster vaccination. These receptor sequences come from a man between 18 and 35 years old who received the YFV17D yellow fever vaccine.

The chain employs TRBV3-1 and TRBJ2-1; 9 bases fit TRBD2. The CDR3 runs 16 residues. With V trimmed by 3 bases and J by 4 bases, 7 bases remained unmatched. CDR1 LGHDT and CDR2 YNNKEL come from the germline V gene (reference sequence). The CDR3 DNA reads TGTGCCAGCAGCCACAAGTGGGCGGGGGGGTACAATGAGCAGTTCTTC. This encodes CASSHKWAGGYNEQFF.

This clonotype was counted a few times. The J gene is TRBJ2-7, the V gene TRBV20-1; no firm D call. The CDR3 consists of 9 residues. The germline V gene has CDR1 DFQATT and CDR2 SNEGSKA (reference sequence). The V and J ends lost 8 bases and 3 bases respectively, with 5 bases between them. CDR3 nucleotide sequence: TGCAGTCGAAACTACGAGCAGTACGTC. Protein: CSRNYEQYV.

This clonotype was detected only once. V is TRBV4-3 and J is TRBJ2-1; the match to TRBD2 covers 14 bases. Unmatched junction bases numbered 11, after V lost 3 bases and J lost 7 bases. The V gene's germline CDR1 is LGHNA and CDR2 YSLEER. This CDR3 has 18 residues. CDR3 sequence: CASSQGTSGGAWGNEQFF. CDR3 in DNA: TGCGCCAGCAGCCAGGGGACTAGCGGGGGAGCCTGGGGGAATGAGCAGTTCTTC.

This clonotype was detected a few times. This rearrangement joins TRBV7-2 to TRBJ2-3; 7 bases match TRBD2. The CDR3 contains 16 residues. V was clipped by 1 base and J by 5 bases; unmatched bases: 9. Looked up from germline, CDR1 is SGHTA and CDR2 is FQGNSA. CDR3 coding DNA: TGTGCCAGCAGCTTAGTTGGTGGCGGGGGTAAAGATACGCAGTATTTT. It specifies CASSLVGGGGKDTQYF.

The chain combines TRBV6-4 with TRBJ2-1; 7 nucleotides match TRBD1. Germline V gives CDR1 MRHNA, CDR2 SNTAGT. After removal of 2 bases from V and 9 bases from J, the junction contained 4 bases not matched to a gene. The CDR3 totals 13 residues. CDR3 coding DNA: TGTGCCAGCAGTGACAGAGACAGGGCTGAGCAGTTCTTC. Residues: CASSDRDRAEQFF.

This clonotype appeared a few times. The chain combines TRBV5-1 with TRBJ2-3, with D unclear. CDR3 length: 16 amino acids. Germline V lookup: CDR1 SGHRS, CDR2 YFSETQ. V shed 2 bases and J shed 0 bases, with 13 bases lying between them. The CDR3 sequence is CASSFPPSTSTDTQYF. In DNA form, the CDR3 reads TGCGCCAGCAGCTTTCCGCCGTCCACCAGCACAGATACGCAGTATTTT.

This clonotype appeared a few times. The V and J genes are TRBV5-1 and TRBJ2-7; 7 nucleotides match TRBD1. The germline V gene encodes CDR1 SGHRS and CDR2 YFSETQ. Unmatched junction bases numbered 6, after V lost 4 bases and J lost 5 bases. This CDR3 is 13 amino acids long. The CDR3 bases are TGCGCCAGCAGCGGAATGACAGGGAACGAGCAGTACTTC. It encodes CASSGMTGNEQYF.

This clonotype was picked up a small number of times. The chain recombines TRBV15 with TRBJ1-1; D gene uncertain. Germline CDR1 is LNHNV and CDR2 is YYDKDF (reference sequence). The CDR3 has 15 residues. The V gene lost 0 bases and the J gene lost 1 base, with 9 bases spanning the gap. The CDR3 DNA sequence: TGTGCCACCAGCAGAGATGGGTTCGGGAACACTGAAGCTTTCTTT. Translating gives CATSRDGFGNTEAFF.

The CDR3 here is CASSPSGEQETQYF. In DNA form, the CDR3 reads TGTGCCAGCTCACCCTCGGGAGAACAAGAGACCCAGTACTTC. The chain joins TRBV18 to TRBJ2-5, with D possibly TRBD2 on 6 matching bases. Germline values: CDR1 KGHSH, CDR2 LQKENI. The CDR3 contains 14 residues. V dropped 3 bases and J dropped 2 bases, with 10 bases sitting between them.

This chain uses TRBV15 with TRBJ1-6, with a possible D match to TRBD1 (6 bases). Germline V CDR1 and CDR2: LNHNV, YYDKDF (reference sequence). Trimming removed 6 bases from V and 4 bases from J, with 13 bases in between. This CDR3 contains 15 residues. CDR3 region: CATSRRTAYNSPLHF. CDR3 nucleotide sequence: TGTGCCACCAGTAGAAGGACAGCTTATAATTCACCCCTCCACTTT.

CDR3 region: CASSQEGTHTQYF. CDR3 nucleotide sequence: TGTGCCAGCAGCCAAGAAGGGACGCATACGCAGTATTTT. The rearrangement uses TRBV3-1 and TRBJ2-3; D tentatively reads TRBD1 or TRBD2 (5 bases each). Trimming removed 0 bases from V and 7 bases from J, with 8 bases in between. Germline V gives CDR1 LGHDT, CDR2 YNNKEL (reference sequence). CDR3 size: 13 residues.

Concerning this clonotype itself: A read error may explain this, as a much larger clone is one base away. CDR3 in amino acids: CASSQDDRGMFF. The CDR3 DNA reads as TGTGCCAGCAGCCAAGATGACAGGGGGATGTTTTTT. J is TRBJ2-2 and V is TRBV4-2; 9 bases agree with TRBD1. Germline CDR1 reads LGHNA; CDR2 reads YNFKEQ. Trimming at V came to 0 bases and at J to 15 bases, leaving 2 bases not matched to a gene. The CDR3 loop spans 12 amino acids.

The chain joins TRBV6-2 or TRBV6-3 to TRBJ2-4; no definite D call. This CDR3 is 17 amino acids long. Between the trimmed V and J ends, which lost 5 bases and 0 bases, there was a span of 17 bases. Germline V gene data show CDR1 as MNHEY and CDR2 as SVGEGT. DNA for the CDR3: TGTGCCAGCAGTCTACCCCCCTGGGATCTAGCCAAAAACATTCAGTACTTC. This translates into CASSLPPWDLAKNIQYF.

This rearrangement joins TRBV4-3 to TRBJ1-3; D is uncertain. There are 14 residues in the CDR3. V lost 2 bases, J lost 1 base, and 6 bases lay in between. Germline V gene lookup returns CDR1 LGHNA and CDR2 YSLEER. The CDR3 coding sequence is TGCGCCAGCAGCCAACCAGGATCTGGAAACACCATATATTTT. As protein: CASSQPGSGNTIYF.

This clonotype was detected a few times. The chain recombines TRBV3-1 with TRBJ1-6; 7 nucleotides line up with TRBD1. Germline CDR1 reads LGHDT; CDR2 reads YNNKEL (reference sequence). This CDR3 is 15 amino acids long. The V and J ends lost 6 bases and 4 bases, in that order; junction bases with no gene match: 6. CDR3 region: CASRQDRRYNSPLHF. CDR3 in DNA: TGTGCCAGCAGACAGGACAGGCGGTATAATTCACCCCTCCACTTT.

The chain combines TRBV6-5 with TRBJ1-6, with D unresolved. The V end lost 5 bases, the J end lost 10 bases, and 18 bases lay between the germline ends. Germline V gene lookup returns CDR1 MNHEY and CDR2 SVGAGI. The CDR3 is made up of 15 amino acids. CDR3 nucleotide sequence: TGTGCCAGCAGTCCCTGGGCCTCGTCCCAATCACCCCTCCACTTT. It encodes CASSPWASSQSPLHF.

This clonotype has a count of ten or more. The rearrangement joins TRBV12-3 or TRBV12-4 to TRBJ1-2; tentative D call: TRBD1 (5 bases). Trimming took 6 bases from V and 8 from J, leaving 16 bases between them. The CDR3 runs 13 residues. The CDR3 spells CASSYTSGMGYTF. The CDR3 DNA reads TGTGCCAGCAGCTATACCTCAGGGATGGGCTACACCTTC.

This clonotype was seen only a few times. This chain uses TRBV20-1 with TRBJ2-5, with D perhaps TRBD2 (5 bases). The CDR3 runs to 17 residues. With 0 bases removed from V and 3 bases from J, the gap between germline ends came to 20 bases. Germline V gives CDR1 DFQATT, CDR2 SNEGSKA (reference sequence). CDR3 protein: CSARDHLAYGPKETQYF. The CDR3 DNA follows: TGCAGTGCTAGAGATCATCTAGCTTACGGCCCTAAAGAGACCCAGTACTTC.